This TCR beta chain stems from a study of blood T cell repertoires in COVID-19. Germline CDR1 is LNHDA and CDR2 is SQIVND (reference sequence). The CDR3 covers 17 residues. Trimming removed 5 bases from V and 5 bases from J; junction bases left unmatched: 9. Per the original data handling: Nucleated cell counts were estimated from reference gene primer amplification. Generated by immunoSEQ multiplex PCR, the TCRdb table keeps only in-frame clones and is missing some. V and J calls and clone size are as listed in that table; D and trimming were resolved from the DNA. The sample yields 150,000 to 200,000 clones, over 80% seen once.

This rearrangement joins TRBV19 to TRBJ2-3, with 14 positions matching TRBD2. The source is a woman in her sixties or seventies with COVID-19, enrolled during active disease. Sequenced: peripheral blood. The CDR3 sequence: CASSDFRLAGGQDTQYF. Here the CDR3 DNA reads TGTGCCAGTAGTGATTTTCGACTAGCGGGAGGGCAAGATACGCAGTATTTT. Full variable domain (rest looked up from reference TRBV19 and TRBJ2-3): DGGITQSPKYLFRKEGQNVTLSCEQNLNHDAMYWYRQDPGQGLRLIYYSQIVNDFQKGDIAEGYSVSREKKESFPLTVTSAQKNPTAFYLCASSDFRLAGGQDTQYFGPGTRLTVL.